The source of this T cell receptor beta chain is a study of OX40 agonist ivuxolimab in advanced cancers. Sequenced by immunoSEQ multiplex PCR; TCRdb stores in-frame clones only, minus some. The sample has roughly 84,000 clones, approximately 81% seen once. The germline gives CDR1 MGHRA, CDR2 YSYEKL. The CDR3 totals 16 residues. Here the sequenced sample was CD4+ or CD8+ T cells sorted from blood, taken in a trial of the OX40 agonist ivuxolimab. V and J are TRBV4-1 and TRBJ2-5, with 7 bases aligning to TRBD2. The tail of the sequence fits TRBJ2-7 better, so the J call may be wrong. The TCR originated in an adult with an advanced solid tumor such as melanoma, head and neck, liver or kidney cancer. CDR3 in DNA: TGCGCCAGCAGCCAAGAAGGGGCGGGGGTGACCTACGAGCAGTACTTC. It codes for CASSQEGAGVTYEQYF.